Presented here are 17 T cell receptor beta chains from one specimen sequenced in a study of T cell responses to AZD1222 COVID-19 vaccine. The assay was immunoSEQ multiplex PCR, and TCRdb's table has in-frame clones only and misses some. The repertoire holds 100,000 or so clones, around 87% seen once, with about 10% in the top ten. This specimen consisted of peripheral blood, obtained 28 days after the second AZD1222 dose. The receptors were sampled from an adult who received the AZD1222 COVID-19 vaccine.

The chain uses TRBV7-2 and TRBJ2-5; D uncertain. Per the germline V gene, CDR1 is SGHTA and CDR2 is FQGNSA. V gave up 0 bases and J gave up 4 bases, with 9 bases separating them. The CDR3 extends over 14 amino acids. The CDR3 nucleotides are TGTGCCAGCAGCTTAGCAGGGTGGGGAGAGACCCAGTACTTC. Protein sequence: CASSLAGWGETQYF.

The chain joins TRBV11-3 to TRBJ2-1; 8 bases match TRBD2. Germline CDR1 reads SGHNT; CDR2 reads YENEEA. This CDR3 comprises 15 residues. V lost 1 base to trimming and J lost 3 bases; unmatched junction nucleotides: 2. This chain's CDR3 is CASSLGLASYNEQFF. The CDR3 DNA follows: TGTGCCAGCAGCTTAGGACTAGCGAGCTACAATGAGCAGTTCTTC.

The CDR3 DNA is TGCAGTGCTAGTTCCAATCCTAACTATGGCTACACCTTC. Translation gives CSASSNPNYGYTF. The V gene is TRBV20-1, the J gene TRBJ1-2; no definite D call. This CDR3 region has 13 residues. Per germline, CDR1 DFQATT and CDR2 SNEGSKA (reference sequence). V shed 3 bases and J shed 0 bases, with 8 bases lying between them.

The chain has TRBV15 and TRBJ1-4; possible D gene TRBD1, 6 bases. Germline-derived CDR1 and CDR2 are LNHNV and YYDKDF (reference sequence). Trimming removed 1 base from V and 8 bases from J, with 14 bases in between. The CDR3 totals 15 residues. The CDR3 protein is CATSRVGDTNEKLFF. Here the CDR3 DNA reads TGTGCCACCAGCAGAGTTGGGGACACAAACGAAAAACTGTTTTTT.

The rearrangement uses TRBV27 and TRBJ1-1; a weak D match, TRBD1 (5 bases). The germline V and J ends were trimmed by 0 bases and 4 bases, with 21 bases remaining between them. CDR1 is MNHEY and CDR2 is SMNVEV in the germline V gene (reference sequence). This CDR3 has 18 amino acids. The DNA of the CDR3 is TGTGCCAGCAGTTTATCTATGACAGTACACCCTCGGGGCACTGAAGCTTTCTTT. Amino acid sequence: CASSLSMTVHPRGTEAFF.

The CDR3 DNA is TGTGCCAGCAGCCCCTGGGGGCCAAGCTACGAGCAGTACTTC. This sequence encodes CASSPWGPSYEQYF. The rearrangement joins TRBV7-2 to TRBJ2-7, with D possibly TRBD1 on 6 matching bases. Per the germline V gene, CDR1 is SGHTA and CDR2 is FQGNSA. V was trimmed by 5 bases and J by 3 bases, leaving 14 bases between them. This CDR3 has 14 residues.

The chain employs TRBV5-4 and TRBJ2-5; 9 bases agree with TRBD1. CDR3 length: 15 amino acids. With V trimmed by 0 bases and J by 5 bases, 5 bases remained unmatched. Per germline, CDR1 SGHNT and CDR2 YYREEE (reference sequence). The CDR3 region has the DNA TGTGCCAGCAGCTTGGGACAGGGGGAATTTGAGACCCAGTACTTC. This encodes CASSLGQGEFETQYF.

The genes are TRBV27 and TRBJ2-3; 12 nucleotides match TRBD2. CDR3 length equals 17 residues. J gave up 2 bases and V 3 bases, and 6 bases lay outside the gene matches. Germline V lookup: CDR1 MNHEY, CDR2 SMNVEV (reference sequence). The CDR3: CASSFRRTSGITDTQYF. Here the CDR3 DNA reads TGTGCCAGCAGTTTCCGCCGGACTAGCGGGATCACAGATACGCAGTATTTT.

The rearrangement joins TRBV2 to TRBJ2-7; 7 nucleotides line up with TRBD1. Germline CDR1 is SNHLY and CDR2 is FYNNEI. V lost 5 bases, J lost 3 bases, and 4 bases stayed unmatched. The CDR3 loop spans 13 amino acids. In nucleotides, the CDR3 is TGTGCCAGCAGTTCAGGGGGATTCTACGAGCAGTACTTC. Its translation: CASSSGGFYEQYF.

This clone was detected a few times. V gene TRBV13 combines with J gene TRBJ1-5; no clear D gene. Germline V gene data show CDR1 as PRHDT and CDR2 as FYEKMQ (reference sequence). This CDR3 is 15 amino acids long. The V end lost 0 bases, the J end lost 0 bases, and 6 bases lay between the germline ends. The CDR3 DNA sequence: TGTGCCAGCAGCTTAGGGGTTCATAGCAATCAGCCCCAGCATTTT. Translating it yields CASSLGVHSNQPQHF.

This chain joins TRBV5-1 and TRBJ2-7; D assignment may be TRBD1 or TRBD2 (5 bases each). V was pared by 4 bases and J by 4 bases, with 15 bases between. The CDR3 length is 14 residues. From germline, CDR1 is SGHRS and CDR2 YFSETQ. The CDR3 nucleotides read TGCGCCAGCAGCAACAGGACTCCACAATACGAGCAGTACTTC. The encoded protein is CASSNRTPQYEQYF.

This chain joins TRBV15 and TRBJ1-2; 8 bases agree with TRBD1. The CDR3 runs to 14 residues. The V gene end was trimmed by 0 bases and the J gene end by 4 bases; junction bases not matched to a gene: 1. Germline CDR1 and CDR2: LNHNV and YYDKDF (reference sequence). In DNA, the CDR3 is TGTGCCACCAGCAGAGAACAGGGGGGCTATGGCTACACCTTC. This gives the protein CATSREQGGYGYTF.

The chain is built from TRBV6-4 and TRBJ2-5; 8 bases fit TRBD2. V lost 7 bases to trimming and J lost 1 base; unmatched junction nucleotides: 11. The CDR3 has 16 residues. CDR1 MRHNA and CDR2 SNTAGT come from the germline V gene. Here the CDR3 DNA reads TGTGCCAGCAATTCCGACGGGGCGGGAGGCCAAGAGACCCAGTACTTC. Translation gives CASNSDGAGGQETQYF.

This sequence joins TRBV30 and TRBJ2-7; D ambiguous. CDR1 and CDR2 (germline): GTSNPN, SVGIG (reference sequence). The CDR3 is 12 amino acids. V lost 3 bases to trimming and J lost 1 base, with 7 bases between them. CDR3 nucleotides: TGTGCCTGGAGCCTCGTGTCCTACGAGCAGTACTTC. Protein product: CAWSLVSYEQYF.

This clone was found once. J is TRBJ1-6 and V is TRBV30; D may be TRBD1 (5 bases). The CDR3 runs to 16 residues. Germline CDR1 reads GTSNPN; CDR2 reads SVGIG (reference sequence). V shed 0 bases and J shed 2 bases, with 11 bases lying between them. CDR3 region: CAWSVLRGAYNSPLHF. The DNA for the CDR3 is TGTGCCTGGAGTGTACTGCGGGGGGCCTATAATTCACCCCTCCACTTT. The whole variable domain, filled in from reference TRBV30 and TRBJ1-6, reads SQTIHQWPATLVQPVGSPLSLECTVEGTSNPNLYWYRQAAGRGLQLLFYSVGIGQISSEVPQNLSASRPQDRQFILSSKKLLLSDSGFYLCAWSVLRGAYNSPLHFGNGTRLTVT.

The CDR3 coding sequence is TGTGCCATCAGTGGGATCGGGCTCTCTGGGGCCAACGTCCTGACTTTC. Its protein is CAISGIGLSGANVLTF. V is TRBV10-3 and J is TRBJ2-6; no clear D. This CDR3 has 16 residues. CDR1 and CDR2 from the germline V gene are ENHRY and SYGVKD. The ends were cut back, 4 bases at V and 0 bases at J, with 10 bases in the middle.

This clone has a single count. The genes are TRBV27 and TRBJ2-5, with D hard to call. Deletions cut 0 bases from V and 1 base from J, with 0 bases between. Germline-derived CDR1 and CDR2 are MNHEY and SMNVEV (reference sequence). This CDR3 contains 12 residues. The CDR3 loop reads CASSLSQETQYF. The CDR3 nucleotides are TGTGCCAGCAGTTTATCCCAAGAGACCCAGTACTTC.